The sequence of this TCR beta chain was determined in a study of blood T cell repertoires in COVID-19. Germline lookup yields CDR1 LGHNA and CDR2 YNFKEQ. V trimming: 2 bases; J trimming: 5 bases; junction bases outside the gene matches: 1. The CDR3 has 14 residues. The data were produced by immunoSEQ multiplex PCR, yet TCRdb's version contains in-frame clones alone and is incomplete. The table has 150,000 to 200,000 clones, over 75% seen once; the top ten hold less than 6%. This chain connects TRBV4-2 to TRBJ2-3; 10 bases line up with TRBD2. The source of this sequence is a man aged 35-49 years who had recovered from COVID-19. Input material: PBMCs or T cells enriched from blood (not recorded which). The CDR3 region has the DNA TGTGCCAGCAGCCAAACTAGCGGGGTAGATACGCAGTATTTT. The encoded protein is CASSQTSGVDTQYF.